This T cell receptor beta chain was sequenced in a study of Ad26.COV2.S vaccination and SARS-CoV-2 variants. Generated by immunoSEQ multiplex PCR, the TCRdb table keeps only in-frame clones and is missing some. The sample holds around 350,000 clones, 92% seen once. On this clone: Its cognate antigen is unknown.

The V gene lost 5 bases and the J gene lost 10 bases, with 17 bases spanning the gap. The CDR3 consists of 13 residues. Germline V CDR1 and CDR2: SEHNR, FQNEAQ (reference sequence). Study findings and constraints: Across vaccine and placebo recipients, the breadth of non-spike TCRs was similar. Vaccine recipients surpassed placebo recipients in spike-specific TCR breadth. Breadth and depth estimates from TCRs may understate total T cell responses.

The specimen was peripheral blood, collected after recovery from COVID-19. V gene TRBV7-9 combines with J gene TRBJ1-1; D unclear. The TCR was taken from a human donor who had recovered from COVID-19. The DNA of the CDR3 is TGTGCCAGCAGCCCCGGCCTGGGAGAGGGAGCTTTCTTT. Translation gives CASSPGLGEGAFF.